This TCR beta chain is from a study of blood T cell repertoires in COVID-19. Per the original methods: For nucleated cells, counts were estimated from reference gene primer amplification. The protocol was immunoSEQ multiplex PCR, while the TCRdb copy is restricted to in-frame clones and leaves out a portion. Clone size and the V and J calls come from that table; the DNA yielded D and trimming. The sample lists about 160,000 clones; about 83% were seen once. V shed 1 base, J shed 4 bases, and the junction held 5 bases outside the gene matches. Germline V gene data show CDR1 as LNHDA and CDR2 as SQIVND (reference sequence). This CDR3 is built from 15 residues.

The sample was peripheral blood. This TCR was sampled from a woman between 65 and 79 years old with COVID-19, enrolled during active disease. The gene calls are TRBV19 and TRBJ2-7; 9 positions match TRBD1. Here the CDR3 reads CASSIAGTGRYEQYF. The DNA for the CDR3 is TGTGCCAGTAGTATAGCCGGGACAGGGAGATACGAGCAGTACTTC.